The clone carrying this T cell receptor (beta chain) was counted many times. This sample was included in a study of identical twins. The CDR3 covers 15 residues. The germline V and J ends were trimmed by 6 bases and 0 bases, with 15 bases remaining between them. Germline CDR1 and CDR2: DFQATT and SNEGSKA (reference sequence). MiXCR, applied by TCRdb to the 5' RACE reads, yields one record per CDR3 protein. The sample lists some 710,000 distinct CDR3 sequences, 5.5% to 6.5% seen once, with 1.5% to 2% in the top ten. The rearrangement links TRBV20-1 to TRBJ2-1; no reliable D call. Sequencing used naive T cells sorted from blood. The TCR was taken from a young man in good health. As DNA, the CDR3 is TGCAGTGCCCCCCCGGGTGGTAGCTCCTACAATGAGCAGTTCTTC. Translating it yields CSAPPGGSSYNEQFF.